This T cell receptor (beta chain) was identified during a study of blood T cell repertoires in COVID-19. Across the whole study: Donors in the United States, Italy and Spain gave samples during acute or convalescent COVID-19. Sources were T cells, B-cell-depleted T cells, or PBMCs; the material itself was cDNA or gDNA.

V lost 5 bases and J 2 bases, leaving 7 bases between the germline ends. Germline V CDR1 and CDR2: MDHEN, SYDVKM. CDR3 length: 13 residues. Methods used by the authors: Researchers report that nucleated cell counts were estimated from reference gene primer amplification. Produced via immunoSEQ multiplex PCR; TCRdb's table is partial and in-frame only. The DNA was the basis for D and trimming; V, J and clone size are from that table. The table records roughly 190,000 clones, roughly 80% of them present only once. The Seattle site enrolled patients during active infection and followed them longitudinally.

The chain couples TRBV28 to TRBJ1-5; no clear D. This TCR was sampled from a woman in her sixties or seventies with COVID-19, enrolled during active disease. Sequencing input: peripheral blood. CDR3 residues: CASSEVGNQPQHF. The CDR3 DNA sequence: TGTGCCAGCAGTGAGGTGGGCAATCAGCCCCAGCATTTT.